This TCR beta chain stems from a study of a mutant IDH1 vaccine in newly diagnosed glioma. Study-wide background: The treated population exhibited a male proportion of roughly 60%, a female proportion of 37.5%, and a mean age of approximately 41 years.

Germline loops: CDR1 SGHRS, CDR2 YFSETQ. V lost 4 bases to trimming and J lost 0 bases, with 23 bases between them. This CDR3 is built from 18 residues. Time point given: baseline, week 1 (first vaccination visit). This sample's treatment: pre-vaccination baseline after standard-of-care therapy. Generated by immunoSEQ multiplex PCR, the TCRdb table keeps only in-frame clones and is missing some. The sample holds approximately 36,000 clones, under 80% seen once. The TCR was taken from a man aged 40-49 years with glioma. Some clones in this sample may be carry-over from other donors' samples. The sample consisted of PBMCs, taken from a glioma patient treated with radiotherapy, temozolomide or both. The rearrangement uses TRBV5-1 and TRBJ2-7; unclear D gene. CDR3 sequence: CASSPWSLSGRSSYEQYF. DNA for the CDR3: TGCGCCAGCAGCCCCTGGTCTTTGTCTGGACGGAGCTCCTACGAGCAGTACTTC.